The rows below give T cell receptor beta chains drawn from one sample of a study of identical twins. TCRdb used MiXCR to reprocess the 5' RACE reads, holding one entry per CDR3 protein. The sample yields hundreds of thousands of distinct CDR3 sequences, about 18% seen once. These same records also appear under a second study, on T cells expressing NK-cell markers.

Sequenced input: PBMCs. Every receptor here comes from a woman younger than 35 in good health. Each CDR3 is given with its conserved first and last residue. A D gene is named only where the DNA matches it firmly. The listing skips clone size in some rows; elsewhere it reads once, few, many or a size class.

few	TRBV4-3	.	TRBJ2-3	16	TGCGCCAGCAGCCAAGGGATCGGTCCAACCACAGATACGCAGTATTTT	CASSQGIGPTTDTQYF
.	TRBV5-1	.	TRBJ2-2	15	TGCGCCAGCATCCCAACCGGGGCATCTACCGGGGAGCTGTTTTTT	CASIPTGASTGELFF
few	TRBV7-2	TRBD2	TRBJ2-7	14	TGTGCCAGCAGCTTAACCCCTAGCGGGAGCGAGCAGTACTTC	CASSLTPSGSEQYF
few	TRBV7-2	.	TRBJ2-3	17	TGTGCCAGCAGCCATATTCGGTTTACAGGCCACACAGATACGCAGTATTTT	CASSHIRFTGHTDTQYF
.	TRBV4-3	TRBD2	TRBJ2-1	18	TGCGCCAGCAGCCAAGCGTTGATACTAGCGGGAGGTTCGGGTGAGCAGTTCTTC	CASSQALILAGGSGEQFF
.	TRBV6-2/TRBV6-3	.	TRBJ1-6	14	TGTGCCAGCAGCCCTGTATGGAATAATTCACCCCTCCACTTT	CASSPVWNNSPLHF
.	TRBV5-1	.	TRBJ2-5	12	TGCGCCAGCAACAGGGACGATGGGACCCAGTACTTC	CASNRDDGTQYF
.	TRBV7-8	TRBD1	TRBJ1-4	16	TGTGCCAGCAGCAGGGACAGGGTCAAGAGCAATGAAAAACTGTTTTTT	CASSRDRVKSNEKLFF
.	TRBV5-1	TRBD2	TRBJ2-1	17	TGCGCCAGCAGCCGACTCGGGGCTAGCGGGGGGGCGAATGAGCAGTTCTTC	CASSRLGASGGANEQFF
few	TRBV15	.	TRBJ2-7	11	TGTGCCACCAGCAGAGTTTACGAGCAGTACTTC	CATSRVYEQYF
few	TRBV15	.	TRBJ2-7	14	TGTGCCACCACTATGGGCAGGGAGGTCCACGAGCAGTACTTC	CATTMGREVHEQYF